A single sample gave rise to the 28 T cell receptor beta chains below, sequenced in a study of T cells in localized non-small cell lung cancer. Profiling relied on immunoSEQ multiplex PCR, and the TCRdb table lists in-frame clones only, not all of them. The sample contains 45,000 to 60,000 clones, about 85% of which appear only once. The source material was PBMCs, sampled before any cancer treatment. The source is a man aged 35-69 years with stage II lung adenocarcinoma.

The chain has TRBV5-6 and TRBJ2-7, with TRBD2 identical over 11 bases. After removal of 4 bases from V and 3 bases from J, the junction contained 9 bases not matched to a gene. Per the germline V gene, CDR1 is SGHDT and CDR2 is YYEEEE. This CDR3 has 16 amino acids. CDR3 in DNA: TGTGCCAGCAGCACCCTGACTAGCGGGGCCTTCTACGAGCAGTACTTC. Amino acid sequence: CASSTLTSGAFYEQYF.

The count of this clone is one. The V gene is TRBV7-3, the J gene TRBJ1-2; a possible D gene is TRBD1 (6 bases). V lost 3 bases, J lost 6 bases, and 11 bases lay in between. CDR1 SGHTA and CDR2 FQGTGA come from the germline V gene. CDR3 length: 13 amino acids. The chain's CDR3 is CASSLTGGNGYTF. The CDR3 DNA follows: TGTGCCAGCAGCTTGACGGGGGGCAATGGCTACACCTTC.

The CDR3 coding sequence is TGTGCCATCAGTGTAGGGGGTATCGGCACAGATACGCAGTATTTT. Translated, it gives CAISVGGIGTDTQYF. This chain connects TRBV10-3 to TRBJ2-3; perhaps TRBD1 as D (6 bases). The CDR3 is made up of 15 amino acids. Trimming removed 4 bases from V and 1 base from J, with 12 bases in between. The germline V gene encodes CDR1 ENHRY and CDR2 SYGVKD.

This clone was observed a single time. V usage is TRBV5-1 and J usage is TRBJ1-1; TRBD1 matches 9 bases. CDR3 length: 15 amino acids. Germline trimming cut 0 bases from V and 5 bases from J; bases unmatched to any gene: 5. The germline V gene has CDR1 SGHRS and CDR2 YFSETQ. CDR3 region: CASSLVGTGRTEAFF. The CDR3 coding sequence is TGCGCCAGCAGCTTGGTAGGGACAGGGAGGACTGAAGCTTTCTTT.

This chain connects TRBV28 to TRBJ1-1, with 7 bases that match TRBD1. Germline V gives CDR1 MDHEN, CDR2 SYDVKM. With 4 bases clipped from V and 7 bases from J, the junction kept 9 bases outside the gene matches. The CDR3 is 14 residues long. CDR3 sequence reads: CASSSPDRRGEAFF. DNA of the CDR3: TGTGCCAGCAGTTCCCCGGACAGGAGGGGTGAAGCTTTCTTT. The complete variable domain, with remaining parts taken from reference TRBV28 and TRBJ1-1, reads DVKVTQSSRYLVKRTGEKVFLECVQDMDHENMFWYRQDPGLGLRLIYFSYDVKMKEKGDIPEGYSVSREKKERFSLILESASTNQTSMYLCASSSPDRRGEAFFGQGTRLTVV.

Comment on this clone: The germline gene is not matched at one end of the junction; a read error may be the cause. Additional DNA sequences in this sample encode the identical CDR3. The chain has TRBV7-2 and TRBJ2-7, with D perhaps matching TRBD1 or TRBD2 (6 bases each). The CDR3 length is 15 residues. Germline values: CDR1 SGHTA, CDR2 FQGNSA. The CDR3 here is CASSLGGSLTYEQYF. CDR3 coding DNA: TGTGCCAGCAGTTTAGGGGGGTCCCTAACCTACGAGCAGTACTTC.

The rearrangement uses TRBV6-1 and TRBJ1-5; no clear D gene. V lost 8 bases, J lost 0 bases, and 14 bases lay in between. CDR3 length: 15 amino acids. Germline values: CDR1 MNHNS, CDR2 SASEGT. This CDR3 reads CASAEPYYSNQPQHF. CDR3 DNA sequence: TGTGCCAGCGCTGAACCTTATTATAGCAATCAGCCCCAGCATTTT.

This chain connects TRBV5-1 to TRBJ1-1; D remains unclear. Germline V lookup: CDR1 SGHRS, CDR2 YFSETQ. Deletions cut 2 bases from V and 1 base from J, with 12 bases between. The CDR3 covers 15 residues. CDR3 residues: CASSFGWRENTEAFF. CDR3 nucleotides: TGCGCCAGCAGCTTTGGCTGGAGAGAGAACACTGAAGCTTTCTTT.

This clone was seen a few times. One end of the junction fails to match germline, which may point to a read error. The V and J genes are TRBV6-5 and TRBJ1-2, with 7 positions matching TRBD1. Germline CDR1 reads MNHEY; CDR2 reads SVGAGI. The CDR3 spans 15 residues. The CDR3 is CASSSQGGAKYGYTF. The DNA of the CDR3 is TGTGCCAGCAGTTCCCAGGGGGGGGCTAAGTATGGCTACACCTTC.

CDR3 region: CASSPGGYGYTF. The CDR3 DNA reads as TGTGCCAGCAGTCCGGGGGGCTATGGCTACACCTTC. This sequence joins TRBV25-1 and TRBJ1-2; maybe TRBD1 (5 bases). The CDR3 runs 12 residues. Germline CDR1 is MGHDK and CDR2 is SYGVNS. The V end lost 5 bases, the J end lost 4 bases, and 8 bases lay between the germline ends.

This clone was seen just once. The CDR3 DNA reads as TGTGCCAGCAGCGACTCGGGACAGGGCGGATCACCCCTCCACTTT. It yields the protein CASSDSGQGGSPLHF. The chain employs TRBV9 and TRBJ1-6; 9 bases map to TRBD1. This CDR3 region has 15 residues. CDR1 is SGDLS and CDR2 is YYNGEE in the germline V gene. After removal of 3 bases from V and 10 bases from J, the junction contained 8 bases not matched to a gene.

The J gene is TRBJ1-2, the V gene TRBV18; weak D call: TRBD1 (5 bases). The CDR3 runs 16 residues. With 1 base removed from V and 4 bases from J, the gap between germline ends came to 16 bases. Germline V CDR1 and CDR2: KGHSH, LQKENI. The CDR3: CASSPQAGRLAYGYTF. Written as DNA, the CDR3 is TGTGCCAGCTCACCACAGGCGGGGCGTCTTGCCTATGGCTACACCTTC.

This clone has a single count. As DNA, the CDR3 is TGCGCCAGCAGCCAAGGGGACAGCCCCGTCTATGGCTACACCTTC. Translation: CASSQGDSPVYGYTF. V usage is TRBV4-1 and J usage is TRBJ1-2, with 7 positions matching TRBD1. Germline trimming cut 1 base from V and 4 bases from J; bases unmatched to any gene: 6. Germline lookup yields CDR1 MGHRA and CDR2 YSYEKL. The CDR3 has 15 residues.

The chain carries TRBV6-5 and TRBJ1-1; the D gene is possibly TRBD1 (5 bases). Between the trimmed V and J ends, which lost 5 bases and 4 bases, there was a span of 14 bases. The CDR3 has 14 amino acids. CDR1 and CDR2 (germline): MNHEY, SVGAGI. CDR3 sequence reads: CASSLWGRGTEAFF. Here the CDR3 DNA reads TGTGCCAGCAGTCTCTGGGGCCGAGGCACTGAAGCTTTCTTT.

V is TRBV7-9 and J is TRBJ2-1; a weak D match, TRBD2 (5 bases). The CDR3 runs 15 residues. CDR1 is SEHNR, CDR2 FQNEAQ, per germline (reference sequence). V shed 5 bases and J shed 2 bases, with 13 bases lying between them. Here the CDR3 reads CASSRWTPPYNEQFF. The CDR3 coding sequence is TGTGCCAGCAGCCGGTGGACTCCTCCCTACAATGAGCAGTTCTTC.

The chain recombines TRBV6-5 with TRBJ2-4; TRBD2 matches 7 bases. The CDR3 extends over 14 amino acids. V lost 1 base and J lost 6; bases outside the gene matches: 3. Germline V gene sequence: CDR1 MNHEY, CDR2 SVGAGI. The CDR3: CASSYLGGVNIQYF. CDR3 bases: TGTGCCAGCAGTTACTTGGGGGGGGTAAACATTCAGTACTTC.

The chain links TRBV4-1 to TRBJ2-2, with D possibly TRBD2 on 6 matching bases. CDR1 and CDR2 (germline): MGHRA, YSYEKL. The CDR3 loop spans 20 amino acids. Trimming removed 1 base from V and 4 bases from J, with 25 bases in between. This CDR3 reads CASSQVQGGPGVSFTGELFF. The CDR3 bases are TGCGCCAGCAGCCAAGTCCAGGGAGGCCCCGGGGTGAGCTTCACCGGGGAGCTGTTTTTT.

The genes are TRBV5-1 and TRBJ1-4, with unresolved D. V gave up 0 bases and J gave up 5 bases, with 11 bases separating them. This CDR3 has 15 residues. Germline CDR1 SGHRS, CDR2 YFSETQ. CDR3 region: CASSLAAGLNEKLFF. CDR3 coding DNA: TGCGCCAGCAGCTTGGCTGCGGGGTTAAATGAAAAACTGTTTTTT.

The chain has TRBV4-1 and TRBJ2-1; TRBD2 might be the D (5 bases). From germline, CDR1 is MGHRA and CDR2 YSYEKL. Trimming removed 1 base from V and 0 bases from J, with 13 bases in between. The CDR3 contains 17 residues. DNA of the CDR3: TGCGCCAGCAGCCAAGGTCTAATAGCGAACTCCTACAATGAGCAGTTCTTC. Its translation is CASSQGLIANSYNEQFF.

The CDR3 region is CASSLSALVGTSYNEQFF. The CDR3 region has the DNA TGTGCCAGCAGCTTGTCCGCCCTAGTGGGGACCTCCTACAATGAGCAGTTCTTC. The rearrangement joins TRBV5-8 to TRBJ2-1; D could derive from TRBD1 or TRBD2 (5 bases each). Germline V CDR1 and CDR2: SGHTS, YDEGEE. The CDR3 consists of 18 residues. V lost 1 base and J 0 bases, leaving 17 bases between the germline ends. The variable domain in full, with the rest retrieved from reference TRBV5-8 and TRBJ2-1, is EAGVTQSPTHLIKTRGQQATLRCSPISGHTSVYWYQQALGLGLQFLLWYDEGEERNRGNFPPRFSGRQFPNYSSELNVNALELEDSALYLCASSLSALVGTSYNEQFFGPGTRLTVL.

The V gene is TRBV5-4, the J gene TRBJ2-2; the D gene is possibly TRBD2 (6 bases). The CDR3 extends over 15 amino acids. Germline CDR1 and CDR2: SGHNT and YYREEE (reference sequence). V was pared by 1 base and J by 9 bases, with 16 bases between. The CDR3 nucleotides read TGTGCCAGCAGCTTGTACGGGGGTGACCACCGGGAGCTGTTTTTT. Its protein product is CASSLYGGDHRELFF.

The chain is built from TRBV7-8 and TRBJ1-2; unclear D gene. Looked up from germline, CDR1 is SGHVS and CDR2 is FQNEAQ. This CDR3 spans 17 amino acids. V dropped 2 bases and J dropped 4 bases, with 20 bases sitting between them. The CDR3 DNA reads TGTGCCAGCAGCTTAAATCGCCTAAAAGGGAAAAGCTATGGCTACACCTTC. The encoded protein is CASSLNRLKGKSYGYTF.

The chain links TRBV9 to TRBJ2-1; D is unresolved. V lost 0 bases to trimming and J lost 7 bases, with 11 bases between them. The germline gives CDR1 SGDLS, CDR2 YYNGEE. The CDR3 is 14 residues long. The CDR3 loop is CASSVAVNRNEQFF. The CDR3 region has the DNA TGTGCCAGCAGCGTAGCAGTCAATAGGAATGAGCAGTTCTTC.

The V gene is TRBV9, the J gene TRBJ2-1; TRBD2 agrees at 10 bases. The germline CDR1 and CDR2 sequences are SGDLS and YYNGEE. Trimming removed 0 bases from V and 2 bases from J; junction bases left unmatched: 8. This CDR3 comprises 18 residues. The CDR3 nucleotides read TGTGCCAGCAGCGTAGCTGGACGAGCGGGGGGGACCTACAATGAGCAGTTCTTC. Its protein product is CASSVAGRAGGTYNEQFF.

Here the CDR3 reads CASSPGGGLSGNTIYF. The CDR3 nucleotides are TGCGCCAGCAGCCCAGGAGGGGGTCTCTCTGGAAACACCATATATTTT. The chain is built from TRBV5-1 and TRBJ1-3; TRBD1 is a possible D gene (6 bases). V was cut by 4 bases and J by 0 bases, with 14 bases left in between. This CDR3 is built from 16 residues. CDR1 is SGHRS, CDR2 YFSETQ, per germline.

This sequence joins TRBV5-1 and TRBJ2-5, with D perhaps TRBD1 (6 bases). The V end was cut by 0 bases, the J end by 4 bases, with 16 bases between. CDR1 is SGHRS and CDR2 is YFSETQ in the germline V gene. The CDR3 length is 16 residues. CDR3 protein: CASSLETGRLGETQYF. CDR3 DNA sequence: TGCGCCAGCAGCTTGGAGACAGGACGTCTGGGAGAGACCCAGTACTTC.

V gene TRBV13 combines with J gene TRBJ2-3; D is undetermined. The germline V and J ends were trimmed by 0 bases and 4 bases, with 8 bases remaining between them. CDR1 and CDR2 (germline): PRHDT, FYEKMQ (reference sequence). The CDR3 runs to 14 residues. CDR3 bases: TGTGCCAGCAGCTTAGGATTAGCTTCAGATACGCAGTATTTT. This sequence encodes CASSLGLASDTQYF.

The count of this clone is one. This chain connects TRBV10-3 to TRBJ1-5, with 10 nucleotides matching TRBD1. With 3 bases clipped from V and 4 bases from J, the junction kept 15 bases outside the gene matches. The CDR3 totals 19 residues. Germline CDR1 is ENHRY and CDR2 is SYGVKD. The CDR3 DNA sequence: TGTGCCATCAGTGAACGAGGGACAGGGGAGGGTAGTAGTAATCAGCCCCAGCATTTT. This codes for CAISERGTGEGSSNQPQHF.